What follows are 26 T cell receptor beta chains derived from one specimen sequenced in a study of PD-1 blockade in classical Hodgkin lymphoma. Each patient relapsed following autologous stem cell transplantation, and prior brentuximab vedotin exposure differed. The table came from immunoSEQ multiplex PCR; TCRdb's copy has only in-frame clones and leaves some out. Seen here are some 46,000 clones, around 80% observed once, and the top ten hold around 22%. The source was peripheral blood mononuclear cells (PBMCs), collected before the second cycle of nivolumab. The source of these receptors is a human donor with classical Hodgkin lymphoma.

The rearrangement links TRBV29-1 to TRBJ1-4, with 7 nucleotides matching TRBD1. The CDR3 spans 13 residues. J lost 5 bases, V lost 1 base, and 1 base had no gene match. Germline V lookup: CDR1 SQVTM, CDR2 ANQGSEA. The CDR3 reads CSVEGGQNEKLFF. The CDR3 nucleotides read TGCAGCGTTGAAGGGGGACAGAATGAAAAACTGTTTTTT.

A few counts support this clone. The rearrangement links TRBV7-2 to TRBJ1-1; 11 bases line up with TRBD1. This CDR3 is 16 amino acids long. Germline V lookup: CDR1 SGHTA, CDR2 FQGNSA. V was clipped by 4 bases and J by 1 base; unmatched bases: 5. CDR3 sequence reads: CASSWGDRGTNTEAFF. CDR3 bases: TGTGCCAGCAGCTGGGGGGACAGGGGGACGAACACTGAAGCTTTCTTT.

This chain joins TRBV5-1 and TRBJ2-7; D possibly matches TRBD1 or TRBD2 (6 bases each). Trimming stripped 1 base from V and 0 bases from J, with 20 bases between. From germline, CDR1 is SGHRS and CDR2 YFSETQ. CDR3 length: 18 amino acids. The CDR3 region is CASSLMGGSPFSSYEQYF. The CDR3 coding sequence is TGCGCCAGCAGCTTGATGGGGGGCTCTCCCTTTTCCTCCTACGAGCAGTACTTC.

The V call is TRBV9, the J call TRBJ2-3; 7 nucleotides agree with TRBD2. The germline CDR1 and CDR2 sequences are SGDLS and YYNGEE. Germline trimming cut 0 bases from V and 0 bases from J; bases unmatched to any gene: 4. This CDR3 is built from 16 residues. As DNA, the CDR3 is TGTGCCAGCAGCGTAGCGGGGGGATCTAGCACAGATACGCAGTATTTT. This codes for CASSVAGGSSTDTQYF.

This clone came up once. This sequence joins TRBV15 and TRBJ2-5, with TRBD2 matching over 10 bases. Per germline, CDR1 LNHNV and CDR2 YYDKDF (reference sequence). The CDR3 has 15 residues. The ends lost 3 bases at V and 4 bases at J; junction bases unmatched: 5. The CDR3 DNA sequence: TGTGCCACCAGCAGCCTAGCGGGAGCCCGAGAGACCCAGTACTTC. It is translated as CATSSLAGARETQYF.

Remarks on this clone: This same CDR3 is encoded by further DNA sequences in the sample. V and J are TRBV18 and TRBJ2-5; 9 bases are a match to TRBD1. The V and J ends lost 6 bases and 2 bases, in that order; junction bases with no gene match: 4. Germline V gene data show CDR1 as KGHSH and CDR2 as LQKENI. The CDR3 consists of 14 residues. The CDR3 is CASSPGTGQETQYF. CDR3 bases: TGTGCCAGCTCCCCGGGGACAGGGCAAGAGACCCAGTACTTC.

The chain has TRBV5-4 and TRBJ2-3; no firm D call. The V gene's germline CDR1 is SGHNT and CDR2 YYREEE (reference sequence). The length of the CDR3 is 16 residues. V lost 2 bases and J lost 5, with 18 bases in between. The CDR3 sequence: CASSLAGPRTRDTQYF. The CDR3 DNA sequence: TGTGCCAGCAGCTTAGCCGGGCCCCGGACGAGAGATACGCAGTATTTT.

CDR3 sequence: CASSQGIAGEATDTQYF. The CDR3 DNA follows: TGTGCCAGCAGCCAAGGGATAGCGGGGGAAGCTACAGATACGCAGTATTTT. The J gene is TRBJ2-3, the V gene TRBV4-2; 9 bases line up with TRBD2. The junction had 8 bases not matched to a gene; V was cut back by 1 base and J by 3 bases. Germline values: CDR1 LGHNA, CDR2 YNFKEQ. The CDR3 spans 17 residues.

This chain connects TRBV14 to TRBJ1-2, with D perhaps TRBD1 (6 bases). V lost 5 bases and J 8 bases, leaving 15 bases between the germline ends. There are 13 residues in the CDR3. Germline assignment: CDR1 SGHDN and CDR2 FVKESK. The CDR3 region is CASSAQTGGGYTF. The CDR3, as DNA: TGTGCCAGCAGCGCCCAGACAGGTGGCGGCTACACCTTC.

This rearrangement joins TRBV13 to TRBJ1-6; 8 bases fit TRBD1. Germline V gene sequence: CDR1 PRHDT, CDR2 FYEKMQ (reference sequence). J lost 8 bases, V lost 0 bases, and 0 bases had no gene match. The CDR3 runs 14 residues. CDR3 coding DNA: TGTGCCAGCAGCTTAGGGGGACAGGATTCACCCCTCCACTTT. Translating it yields CASSLGGQDSPLHF.

This chain connects TRBV27 to TRBJ2-7; no clear D. Trimming took off 3 bases at V and 2 bases at J, with 8 bases between the two ends. The CDR3 is 13 amino acids. Germline-derived CDR1 and CDR2 are MNHEY and SMNVEV (reference sequence). CDR3 sequence reads: CASSLSRTYEQYF. CDR3 bases: TGTGCCAGCAGTTTGAGCAGGACCTACGAGCAGTACTTC.

This chain joins TRBV18 and TRBJ2-3; 14 nucleotides line up with TRBD2. J lost 0 bases, V lost 3 bases, and 2 bases had no gene match. Germline assignment: CDR1 KGHSH and CDR2 LQKENI. This CDR3 is built from 17 residues. CDR3 coding DNA: TGTGCCAGCTCACCGACTAGCGGGGGGGCCAGCACAGATACGCAGTATTTT. Translated, it gives CASSPTSGGASTDTQYF.

This clone occurred once. The chain couples TRBV2 to TRBJ1-4, with D perhaps TRBD1 (6 bases). CDR1 and CDR2 (germline): SNHLY, FYNNEI. Trimming stripped 8 bases from V and 4 bases from J, with 14 bases between. CDR3 length: 14 amino acids. The CDR3 DNA follows: TGTGCCAGCTTGGTAGGCAGGGGTAATGAAAAACTGTTTTTT. Protein product: CASLVGRGNEKLFF.

The CDR3 here is CASSPIWGAETQYF. CDR3 in DNA: TGTGCCAGCAGCCCCATCTGGGGGGCGGAGACCCAGTACTTC. This chain uses TRBV7-2 with TRBJ2-5; D is perhaps TRBD1 or TRBD2 (6 bases each). The CDR3 runs 14 residues. Germline CDR1 reads SGHTA; CDR2 reads FQGNSA. Trimming stripped 5 bases from V and 5 bases from J, with 15 bases between.

The chain is built from TRBV9 and TRBJ2-1; TRBD2 aligns across 11 bases. J lost 5 bases, V lost 0 bases, and 4 bases had no gene match. CDR1 and CDR2 from the germline V gene are SGDLS and YYNGEE. The CDR3 is made up of 16 amino acids. The CDR3: CASSVGTSGGNNEQFF. For the CDR3, the DNA is TGTGCCAGCAGCGTAGGAACTAGCGGGGGCAACAATGAGCAGTTCTTC.

This chain links TRBV19 with TRBJ2-7; tentative D call: TRBD1 (5 bases). Germline V gene lookup returns CDR1 LNHDA and CDR2 SQIVND (reference sequence). Deletions cut 6 bases from V and 6 bases from J, with 18 bases between. The CDR3 is made up of 14 amino acids. CDR3 amino acids: CASSILYRKSEQYF. CDR3 coding DNA: TGTGCCAGTAGCATACTATACAGGAAGTCCGAGCAGTACTTC.

This clone has more than one count but fewer than ten. This sequence joins TRBV5-1 and TRBJ1-2, with D possibly being TRBD1 (5 bases). The CDR3 extends over 11 amino acids. Germline V gene data show CDR1 as SGHRS and CDR2 as YFSETQ. Between the trimmed V and J ends, which lost 3 bases and 7 bases, there was a span of 7 bases. DNA of the CDR3: TGCGCCAGCAGCTCGGGACTTGGCTACACCTTC. This codes for CASSSGLGYTF.

The V call is TRBV5-8, the J call TRBJ2-7; D is perhaps TRBD1 or TRBD2 (5 bases each). V dropped 2 bases and J dropped 2 bases, with 14 bases sitting between them. CDR1 is SGHTS and CDR2 is YDEGEE in the germline V gene. The CDR3 has 15 amino acids. Here the CDR3 DNA reads TGTGCCAGCAGCTTATTGGGACCGGGTCCCTACGAGCAGTACTTC. Translated: CASSLLGPGPYEQYF.

The gene calls are TRBV19 and TRBJ2-7; D uncertain. Between the trimmed V and J ends, which lost 3 bases and 1 base, there was a span of 7 bases. There are 13 residues in the CDR3. Germline lookup yields CDR1 LNHDA and CDR2 SQIVND (reference sequence). The CDR3 protein is CASSMQDSYEQYF. Written as DNA, the CDR3 is TGTGCCAGTAGTATGCAGGATTCCTACGAGCAGTACTTC.

CDR3 protein: CAITQNGELFF. As DNA, the CDR3 is TGTGCCATCACCCAGAACGGGGAGCTGTTTTTT. The V call is TRBV10-3, the J call TRBJ2-2, with D unresolved. The CDR3 is 11 amino acids. V was cut by 7 bases and J by 7 bases, with 7 bases left in between. Germline V CDR1 and CDR2: ENHRY, SYGVKD.

In DNA form, the CDR3 reads TGTGCCAGCACGCCGGGACAGGGGGCCAAAAACATTCAGTACTTC. It is translated as CASTPGQGAKNIQYF. The rearrangement uses TRBV28 and TRBJ2-4; 10 positions agree with TRBD1. Losses at the gene ends were 7 bases for V and 1 base for J; bases not matched to a gene: 4. The CDR3 runs 15 residues. Germline V CDR1 and CDR2: MDHEN, SYDVKM.

This chain links TRBV29-1 with TRBJ2-3; D remains unclear. CDR1 and CDR2 (germline): SQVTM, ANQGSEA. Trimming shortened V by 4 bases and J by 6 bases, and 14 bases separated the two germline ends. This CDR3 is 13 amino acids long. CDR3 loop: CSVGGSAWDTQYF. The CDR3 nucleotides are TGCAGCGTTGGCGGTTCTGCTTGGGATACGCAGTATTTT.

The V call is TRBV9, the J call TRBJ2-3; 13 bases agree with TRBD2. The V gene end was trimmed by 4 bases and the J gene end by 5 bases; junction bases not matched to a gene: 10. Germline V gene data show CDR1 as SGDLS and CDR2 as YYNGEE. This CDR3 spans 17 amino acids. CDR3 amino acids: CASSLTLRTSGGDTQYF. The CDR3 DNA follows: TGTGCCAGCAGCCTAACCCTCCGGACTAGCGGGGGAGATACGCAGTATTTT.

The chain joins TRBV11-2 to TRBJ2-3, with D possibly matching TRBD1 (6 bases). From germline, CDR1 is SGHAT and CDR2 FQNNGV. Deletions cut 7 bases from V and 3 bases from J, with 17 bases between. This CDR3 contains 15 residues. The CDR3 spells CASNYQGSGTDTQYF. The DNA for the CDR3 is TGTGCCAGCAACTACCAGGGGTCTGGGACAGATACGCAGTATTTT.

The chain joins TRBV7-9 to TRBJ1-1, with 11 bases that match TRBD1. V trimming: 5 bases; J trimming: 2 bases; junction bases outside the gene matches: 7. The germline V gene has CDR1 SEHNR and CDR2 FQNEAQ (reference sequence). This CDR3 contains 16 residues. The CDR3, as DNA: TGTGCCAGCAGCGCCTGGACAGGGGGCACCAACACTGAAGCTTTCTTT. As protein: CASSAWTGGTNTEAFF.

J is TRBJ2-3 and V is TRBV5-6; D gene unclear. Germline assignment: CDR1 SGHDT and CDR2 YYEEEE. The CDR3 has 13 amino acids. V was clipped by 0 bases and J by 2 bases, with 4 bases between them. CDR3 sequence: CASSLGNTDTQYF. CDR3 bases: TGTGCCAGCAGCTTGGGAAACACAGATACGCAGTATTTT.